Here is one TCR beta chain with its context. Its antigen is not identified. The sample is drawn from a study of T-cell reconstitution after alpha-beta-depleted transplantation in children. For TCRbeta, the library was prepared with unique molecular identifiers. From the PCR reads, TCRdb called clonotypes with MiXCR, one entry per CDR3 protein. The repertoire has about 300,000 distinct CDR3 sequences, around 7.3% of them found once; the top ten carry around 9.8%. Study outcomes and limitations: Hyperexpanded clones declined; after one year, newly produced T cells mostly supplied diversity.

CDR3 length: 15 residues. Germline-derived CDR1 and CDR2 are SNHLY and FYNNEI. With 7 bases removed from V and 2 bases from J, the gap between germline ends came to 18 bases. The chain recombines TRBV2 with TRBJ2-7; possibly TRBD1 for D (6 bases). Sample: peripheral blood, taken 360 days after TCRalphabeta/CD19-depleted stem cell transplant. The TCR sequence derives from a female patient aged 2-9 years who had a stem cell transplant for Fanconi anemia, so the T cells may come from the graft donor. The CDR3 here is CASIYSSDSTYEQYV. The CDR3 DNA is TGTGCCAGCATATACTCTTCGGACAGTACCTACGAGCAGTACGTC.